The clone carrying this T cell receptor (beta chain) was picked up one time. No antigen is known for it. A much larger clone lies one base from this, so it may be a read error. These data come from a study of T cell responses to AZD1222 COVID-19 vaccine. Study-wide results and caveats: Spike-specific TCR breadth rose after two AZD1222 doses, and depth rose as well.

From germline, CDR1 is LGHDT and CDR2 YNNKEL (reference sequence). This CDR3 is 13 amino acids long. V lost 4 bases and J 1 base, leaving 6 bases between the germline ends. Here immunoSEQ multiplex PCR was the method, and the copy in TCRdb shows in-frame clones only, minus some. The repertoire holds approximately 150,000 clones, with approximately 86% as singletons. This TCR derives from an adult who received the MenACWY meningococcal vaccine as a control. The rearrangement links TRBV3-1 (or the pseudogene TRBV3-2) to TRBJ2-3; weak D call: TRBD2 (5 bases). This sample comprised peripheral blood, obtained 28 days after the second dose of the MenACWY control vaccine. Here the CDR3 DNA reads TGTGCCAGCAGCCCGAGGGGCACAGATACGCAGTATTTT. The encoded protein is CASSPRGTDTQYF.